This T cell receptor beta chain was recorded in a study of human T cells and chemical hapten exposure. Looking at the study overall: An area of 2 cm by around 2 cm on upper inner arm skin received 2% DPC for sensitization. Notes on the study in general: TCRs whose frequency exceeded 1 in 1000 remained the same following DPC sensitization.

The CDR3 consists of 14 residues. V was pared by 6 bases and J by 5 bases, with 13 bases between. MiXCR, applied by TCRdb to the RACE reads, yields one record per CDR3 protein. This sample has under 90,000 distinct CDR3 sequences; around 10% occur once, and the top ten carry around 3.9%. Regarding time point: pre-sensitization, week 0. Stated treatment: therapeutic diphenylcyclopropenone sensitization with weekly scalp DPC. This clonotype has at least ten counts. Its cognate antigen is unknown. This chain joins TRBV12-3 or TRBV12-4 and TRBJ1-4; maybe TRBD1 (6 bases). The receptor comes from a woman between 40 and 55 years old with alopecia areata. Some clones in this sample may be carry-over from other donors' samples. Sequences were derived from whole blood, sampled in connection with sensitization to the hapten diphenylcyclopropenone (DPC). The CDR3, as DNA: TGTGCCAGCAGCTCGACAGGTCAAAATGAAAAACTGTTTTTT. Protein product: CASSSTGQNEKLFF.